This T cell receptor beta chain was observed in a study of CD8 T cells in ankylosing spondylitis. This clonotype came up a few times. What it recognizes is unknown. Quantitative barcoded 5'-RACE was used to prepare TCR beta libraries. TCRdb reanalysed the 5' RACE reads using MiXCR and keeps one entry per CDR3 protein. The table has about 460,000 distinct CDR3 sequences, approximately 5% seen once. The study, taken as a whole, reports: Prior literature has documented some motif variants in synovial fluid and blood from reactive arthritis. What seemed typical of ankylosing spondylitis blood was a TCR beta motif built from eight highly homologous variants.

V was clipped by 0 bases and J by 0 bases, with 12 bases between them. CDR3 length: 17 amino acids. CDR1 is SEHNR, CDR2 FQNEAQ, per germline (reference sequence). The gene calls are TRBV7-9 and TRBJ2-1, with D perhaps TRBD1 (6 bases). This receptor was identified in a male donor with ankylosing spondylitis. Sample: blood, either unsorted or a sorted T cell fraction (not recorded which). CDR3 bases: TGTGCCAGCAGCTTAGCGCGAGGCAGGGGCTCCTACAATGAGCAGTTCTTC. Protein sequence: CASSLARGRGSYNEQFF.